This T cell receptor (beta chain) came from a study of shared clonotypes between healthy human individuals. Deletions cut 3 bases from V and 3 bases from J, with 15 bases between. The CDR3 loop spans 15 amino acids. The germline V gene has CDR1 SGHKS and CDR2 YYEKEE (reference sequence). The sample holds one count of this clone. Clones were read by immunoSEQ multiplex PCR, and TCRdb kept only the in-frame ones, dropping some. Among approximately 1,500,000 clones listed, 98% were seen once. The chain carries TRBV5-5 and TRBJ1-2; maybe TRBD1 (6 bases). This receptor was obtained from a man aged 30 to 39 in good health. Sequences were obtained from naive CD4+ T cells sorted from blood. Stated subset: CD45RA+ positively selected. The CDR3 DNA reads TGTGCCAGCAGCTCTGGGTGGACAGACTACTATGGCTACACCTTC. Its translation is CASSSGWTDYYGYTF.